Presented here are 20 T cell receptor beta chains from one specimen sequenced in a study of blood T cell repertoires in COVID-19. The repertoire was sequenced with immunoSEQ multiplex PCR; TCRdb's copy has only in-frame clones and lacks some. The sample has approximately 170,000 clones; roughly four fifths are singletons. Sequencing used peripheral blood. The source of these receptors is a woman aged 70-85 years with COVID-19, enrolled during active disease.

This clone appeared once. The same CDR3 is also encoded by other DNA sequences in this sample. This chain links TRBV9 with TRBJ1-5; TRBD1 is a possible D gene (6 bases). The CDR3 totals 14 residues. Trimming left V 0 bases short and J 6 bases short, with 10 bases between. In germline, CDR1 is SGDLS, CDR2 YYNGEE. The CDR3 spells CASSVEQGSQPQHF. CDR3 DNA sequence: TGTGCCAGCAGCGTAGAACAGGGAAGTCAGCCCCAGCATTTT.

This clone was observed a single time. The chain is built from TRBV5-1 and TRBJ2-5, with D possibly being TRBD2 (5 bases). The CDR3 length is 14 residues. Trimming took 3 bases from V and 3 from J, leaving 12 bases between them. Per the germline V gene, CDR1 is SGHRS and CDR2 is YFSETQ. The CDR3 sequence: CASSSLAGEETQYF. DNA of the CDR3: TGCGCCAGCAGCTCCCTAGCTGGGGAAGAGACCCAGTACTTC.

The chain is built from TRBV19 and TRBJ2-6, with 7 bases fitting TRBD1. The V gene's germline CDR1 is LNHDA and CDR2 SQIVND (reference sequence). This CDR3 contains 16 residues. The trim removed 4 bases at V and 0 bases at J, leaving 3 bases unmatched. The CDR3 DNA sequence: TGTGCCAGTAGTAGGGACAGTCGCTCTGGGGCCAACGTCCTGACTTTC. Its translation is CASSRDSRSGANVLTF.

This clone has just a few counts. The chain recombines TRBV5-1 with TRBJ2-6, with TRBD1 matching 10 bases. The CDR3 has 18 residues. Germline V lookup: CDR1 SGHRS, CDR2 YFSETQ. With V trimmed by 4 bases and J by 3 bases, 10 bases remained unmatched. In DNA form, the CDR3 reads TGCGCCAGCAGCATCCGGGACAGGGGTGAGCTTGGGGCCAACGTCCTGACTTTC. Encoded protein: CASSIRDRGELGANVLTF.

The V call is TRBV24-1, the J call TRBJ2-6; TRBD2 matches at 8 bases. The length of the CDR3 is 16 residues. Trimming removed 4 bases from V and 2 bases from J; junction bases left unmatched: 3. CDR1 and CDR2 (germline): KGHDR, SFDVKD. The CDR3 sequence: CATSDRGGAGANVLTF. The DNA for the CDR3 is TGTGCCACCAGTGACCGGGGGGGAGCTGGGGCCAACGTCCTGACTTTC.

In this sample, this clone turned up once. This rearrangement joins TRBV7-3 to TRBJ2-1, with 8 bases lining up with TRBD2. V was clipped by 1 base and J by 0 bases; unmatched bases: 2. CDR3 length: 16 amino acids. CDR1 and CDR2 from the germline V gene are SGHTA and FQGTGA. The CDR3 bases are TGTGCCAGCAGCTTAAACAGCGGGAGCTCCTACAATGAGCAGTTCTTC. It specifies CASSLNSGSSYNEQFF.

V usage is TRBV19 and J usage is TRBJ1-2; TRBD1 agrees at 11 bases. Germline loops: CDR1 LNHDA, CDR2 SQIVND (reference sequence). V dropped 4 bases and J dropped 5; count of bases not matched to a gene: 12. CDR3 size: 17 residues. This CDR3 is CASSTGDRGYQGYGYTF. DNA of the CDR3: TGTGCCAGTAGTACAGGGGACAGGGGGTACCAAGGATATGGCTACACCTTC.

This clone has just one count. This sequence joins TRBV30 and TRBJ1-1, with 7 bases lining up with TRBD1. J was trimmed by 1 base and V by 2 bases; bases with no gene match: 10. This CDR3 comprises 16 residues. Germline V lookup: CDR1 GTSNPN, CDR2 SVGIG (reference sequence). The CDR3 coding sequence is TGTGCCTGGAGTCGAGAAGACAGGGTAGGGAACACTGAAGCTTTCTTT. Protein: CAWSREDRVGNTEAFF.

This clone was seen at least ten times. This chain uses TRBV6-2 or TRBV6-3 with TRBJ2-7; 7 bases match TRBD1. This CDR3 has 15 amino acids. V was clipped by 0 bases and J by 3 bases; unmatched bases: 5. Per the germline V gene, CDR1 is MNHEY and CDR2 is SVGEGT. The CDR3 reads CASSYSDRWYYEQYF. CDR3 bases: TGTGCCAGCAGTTACTCGGACAGGTGGTACTACGAGCAGTACTTC.

J is TRBJ2-1 and V is TRBV1; the table's D call of TRBD2 was not tested on the DNA. TRBV1 is given as a pseudogene. The CDR3 covers 19 residues. The CDR3 region is CTSSHPEGLAGGPEFEQFF. As DNA, the CDR3 is TGCACCAGCAGCCACCCAGAGGGACTAGCGGGAGGGCCAGAATTTGAGCAGTTCTTC.

V usage is TRBV6-5 and J usage is TRBJ1-2; 7 nucleotides match TRBD1. Germline V CDR1 and CDR2: MNHEY, SVGAGI. The V segment lost 5 bases and the J segment 3 bases; nucleotides outside the gene matches: 6. CDR3 length: 14 residues. The CDR3 sequence is CASSRDREDYGYTF. CDR3 in DNA: TGTGCCAGCAGTCGTGACAGGGAAGACTATGGCTACACCTTC.

The chain uses TRBV27 and TRBJ2-1; 8 positions agree with TRBD2. V shed 4 bases, J shed 4 bases, and the junction held 12 bases outside the gene matches. Germline V gives CDR1 MNHEY, CDR2 SMNVEV (reference sequence). This CDR3 is 17 amino acids long. The DNA of the CDR3 is TGTGCCAGCAGTTCCCCGGGCGGGAGGACGGCGTACAATGAGCAGTTCTTC. It specifies CASSSPGGRTAYNEQFF.

The J gene is TRBJ2-1, the V gene TRBV5-8; 9 bases match TRBD2. This CDR3 comprises 14 residues. CDR1 is SGHTS, CDR2 YDEGEE, per germline. V shed 6 bases and J 10 bases; nucleotides not matched to a gene: 11. CDR3 protein: CASIRNRREGEQFF. In nucleotides, the CDR3 is TGTGCCAGCATCCGAAACAGGCGGGAGGGGGAGCAGTTCTTC.

This chain joins TRBV7-3 and TRBJ2-2, with D perhaps matching TRBD2 (6 bases). The CDR3 contains 16 residues. Between the trimmed V and J ends, which lost 5 bases and 0 bases, there was a span of 13 bases. The germline gives CDR1 SGHTA, CDR2 FQGTGA. The CDR3 DNA sequence: TGTGCCAGCAGCCCTTGGGGACTTCCGAACACCGGGGAGCTGTTTTTT. Translating it yields CASSPWGLPNTGELFF.

This clone was picked up one time. This rearrangement joins TRBV27 to TRBJ2-7; the D gene is possibly TRBD1 (6 bases). With 5 bases removed from V and 3 bases from J, the gap between germline ends came to 26 bases. This CDR3 is built from 18 residues. Germline lookup yields CDR1 MNHEY and CDR2 SMNVEV (reference sequence). CDR3: CASSGRRRQEPLYYEQYF. CDR3 nucleotides: TGTGCCAGCAGTGGGAGAAGGCGACAGGAGCCCCTCTACTACGAGCAGTACTTC.

The gene calls are TRBV10-3 and TRBJ2-1; TRBD1 matches at 8 bases. The CDR3 runs 16 residues. V shed 10 bases and J 2 bases; nucleotides not matched to a gene: 13. CDR1 ENHRY and CDR2 SYGVKD come from the germline V gene. DNA of the CDR3: TGTGCCACTGGACAGGGAGACAGGGATGCCTACAATGAGCAGTTCTTC. Protein sequence: CATGQGDRDAYNEQFF.

V and J are TRBV2 and TRBJ2-1, with a possible D match to TRBD2 (6 bases). This CDR3 has 13 residues. The germline V and J ends were trimmed by 4 bases and 9 bases, with 13 bases remaining between them. Germline CDR1 and CDR2: SNHLY and FYNNEI. CDR3 in amino acids: CASSAEEGLEQFF. DNA of the CDR3: TGTGCCAGCAGTGCGGAGGAGGGGCTTGAGCAGTTCTTC. Complete variable domain (other parts from reference TRBV2 and TRBJ2-1): EPEVTQTPSHQVTQMGQEVILRCVPISNHLYFYWYRQILGQKVEFLVSFYNNEISEKSEIFDDQFSVERPDGSNFTLKIRSTKLEDSAMYFCASSAEEGLEQFFGPGTRLTVL.

This clone appeared a few times. The rearrangement joins TRBV29-1 to TRBJ2-2; the match to TRBD1 covers 8 bases. Germline V CDR1 and CDR2: SQVTM, ANQGSEA. V trimming: 7 bases; J trimming: 2 bases; junction bases outside the gene matches: 6. CDR3 size: 14 residues. The chain's CDR3 is CSAKTGANTGELFF. The CDR3 bases are TGCAGCGCTAAGACAGGGGCTAACACCGGGGAGCTGTTTTTT.

The rearrangement uses TRBV21-1 and TRBJ2-1; TRBD2 reflects the table's D call only, with no check against the DNA. TRBV21-1 is reported as a pseudogene. CDR3 length: 15 amino acids. The CDR3 nucleotides are TGTGCCAGCAATAGCGGGACGTTCTCCTACAATGAGCAGTTCTTC. Protein product: CASNSGTFSYNEQFF.

This sequence joins TRBV28 and TRBJ1-5; TRBD1 matches at 7 bases. Germline CDR1 reads MDHEN; CDR2 reads SYDVKM. The CDR3 is made up of 14 amino acids. V lost 6 bases, J lost 3 bases, and 5 bases stayed unmatched. In nucleotides, the CDR3 is TGTGCCAGCAGGCGACAGGGATCCAATCAGCCCCAGCATTTT. It yields the protein CASRRQGSNQPQHF.